This is a list of T cell receptor beta chains from one sample in a study of T cell changes during pregnancy in multiple sclerosis. The protocol was immunoSEQ multiplex PCR, while the TCRdb copy is restricted to in-frame clones and leaves out a portion. Here the sample spans under 90,000 clones, 94% being singletons. The sample in question was peripheral blood, obtained in the second trimester of pregnancy. The source of these receptors is a female donor in good health, enrolled as a control in a pregnancy study. CDR3s include the opening cysteine and the closing phenylalanine or tryptophan.

>TRBV4-1|TRBJ2-7
CASSLLGGAGGHRNYEQYF
>TRBV5-1|TRBJ1-4
CASSRTGANEKLFF
>TRBV27|TRBJ2-1
CASSSSRRLAGNNEQFF
>TRBV5-1|TRBJ1-3
CASSLFQGANGNTIYF
>TRBV5-4|TRBJ1-1
CASSADPDRGGTEAFF
>TRBV5-1|TRBJ2-1
CASSVRGGEQFF
>TRBV7-2|TRBJ2-5
CASSFNRGQETQYF
>TRBV5-1|TRBJ2-5
CASSLMVGGQETQYF
>TRBV13|TRBJ2-3
CASSSTSGRDTQYF
>TRBV6-1|TRBJ1-4
CASSEARGQAEKLFF
>TRBV29-1|TRBJ2-5
CSAHVGLAVVGETQYF
>TRBV7-9|TRBJ1-1
CASSLLPLLTEAFF
>TRBV5-1|TRBJ2-2
CASSPDRVNTGELFF
>TRBV28|TRBJ1-5
CASRSPRGWEAANQPQHF
>TRBV5-6|TRBJ2-3
CASSLANSGDTQYF
>TRBV5-4|TRBJ2-7
CASSLDLAFNYEQYF
>TRBV5-6|TRBJ1-5
CASSFGDRNNQPQHF
>TRBV19|TRBJ2-1
CASSIGGLAGDYNEQFF
>TRBV18|TRBJ1-1
CASSPPGTGGTEAFF
>TRBV11-1|TRBJ2-7
CASSPRGRGTREQYF
>TRBV7-8|TRBJ1-4
CASSSGTGDYSEKLFF
>TRBV5-1|TRBJ2-3
CASSLALAHTQYF
>TRBV7-8|TRBJ2-2
CASSIRWGGGELFF
>TRBV2|TRBJ2-5
CASSVYGRASETQYF
>TRBV5-4|TRBJ1-2
CASSLEGPYFVGYTF